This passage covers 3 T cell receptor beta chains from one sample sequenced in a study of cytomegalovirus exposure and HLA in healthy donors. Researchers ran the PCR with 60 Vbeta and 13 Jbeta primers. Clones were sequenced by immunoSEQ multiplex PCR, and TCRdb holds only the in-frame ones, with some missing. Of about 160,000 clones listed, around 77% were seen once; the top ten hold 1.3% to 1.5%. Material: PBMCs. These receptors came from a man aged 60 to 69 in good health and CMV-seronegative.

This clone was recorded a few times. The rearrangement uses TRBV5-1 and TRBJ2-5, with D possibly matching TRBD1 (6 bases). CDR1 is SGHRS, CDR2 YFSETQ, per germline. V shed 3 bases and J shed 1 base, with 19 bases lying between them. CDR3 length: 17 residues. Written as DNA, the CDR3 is TGCGCCAGCAGCTGGGCCGGGACCACAGGGTTCCAAGAGACCCAGTACTTC. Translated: CASSWAGTTGFQETQYF. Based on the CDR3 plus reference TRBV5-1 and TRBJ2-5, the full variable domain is KAGVTQTPRYLIKTRGQQVTLSCSPISGHRSVSWYQQTPGQGLQFLFEYFSETQRNKGNFPGRFSGRQFSNSRSEMNVSTLELGDSALYLCASSWAGTTGFQETQYFGPGTRLLVL.

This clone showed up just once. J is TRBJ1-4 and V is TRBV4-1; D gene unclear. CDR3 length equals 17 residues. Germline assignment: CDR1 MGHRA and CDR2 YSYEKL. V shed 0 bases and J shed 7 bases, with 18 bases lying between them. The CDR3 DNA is TGCGCCAGCAGCCAAGAAGTCATTCGGGTTAGAGTTGAAAAACTGTTTTTT. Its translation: CASSQEVIRVRVEKLFF.

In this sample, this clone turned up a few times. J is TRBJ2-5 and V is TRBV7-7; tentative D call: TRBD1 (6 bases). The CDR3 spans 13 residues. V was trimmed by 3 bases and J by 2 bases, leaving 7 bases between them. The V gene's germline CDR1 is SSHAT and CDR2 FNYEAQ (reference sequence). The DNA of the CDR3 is TGTGCCAGCAGCTTGGACAGACAAGAGACCCAGTACTTC. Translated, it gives CASSLDRQETQYF.